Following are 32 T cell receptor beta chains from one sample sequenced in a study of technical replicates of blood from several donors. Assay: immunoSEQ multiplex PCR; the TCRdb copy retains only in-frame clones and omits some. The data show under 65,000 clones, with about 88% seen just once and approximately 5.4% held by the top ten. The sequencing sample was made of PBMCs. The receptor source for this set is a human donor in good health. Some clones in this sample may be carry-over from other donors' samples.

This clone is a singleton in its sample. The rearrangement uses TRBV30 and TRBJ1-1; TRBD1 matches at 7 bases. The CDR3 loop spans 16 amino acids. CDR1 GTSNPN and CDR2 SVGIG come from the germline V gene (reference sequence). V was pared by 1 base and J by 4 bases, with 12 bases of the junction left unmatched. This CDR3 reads CAWSDPSTGRSTEAFF. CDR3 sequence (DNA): TGTGCCTGGAGTGACCCTTCGACAGGGCGATCCACTGAAGCTTTCTTT.

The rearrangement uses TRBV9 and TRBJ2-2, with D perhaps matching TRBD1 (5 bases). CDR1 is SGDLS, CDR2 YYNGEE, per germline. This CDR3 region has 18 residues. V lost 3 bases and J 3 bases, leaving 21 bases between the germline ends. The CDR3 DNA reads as TGTGCCAGCAGCGCATCTGGCTCGTTGGGGCGATACACCGGGGAGCTGTTTTTT. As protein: CASSASGSLGRYTGELFF.

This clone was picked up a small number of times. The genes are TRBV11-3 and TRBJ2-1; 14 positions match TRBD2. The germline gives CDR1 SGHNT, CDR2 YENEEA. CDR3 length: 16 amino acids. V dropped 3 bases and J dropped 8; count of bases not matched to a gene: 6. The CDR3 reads CASSFGTSGSRYEQFF. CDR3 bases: TGTGCCAGCAGCTTCGGGACTAGCGGGAGTCGATATGAGCAGTTCTTC.

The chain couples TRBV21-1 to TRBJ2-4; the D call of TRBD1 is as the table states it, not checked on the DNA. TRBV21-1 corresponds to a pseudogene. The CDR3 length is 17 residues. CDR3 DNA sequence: TGTGCCAGCAGCAAAGCAAAGGGACAGGGCGCCAAAAACATTCAGTACTTC. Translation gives CASSKAKGQGAKNIQYF.

In DNA form, the CDR3 reads TGCGCCAGCAGCTTGGGATTAGACTACGAGCAGTACTTC. Its protein product is CASSLGLDYEQYF. The chain employs TRBV5-1 and TRBJ2-7; unclear D gene. The CDR3 covers 13 residues. Between the trimmed V and J ends, which lost 0 bases and 3 bases, there was a span of 7 bases. Germline CDR1 is SGHRS and CDR2 is YFSETQ.

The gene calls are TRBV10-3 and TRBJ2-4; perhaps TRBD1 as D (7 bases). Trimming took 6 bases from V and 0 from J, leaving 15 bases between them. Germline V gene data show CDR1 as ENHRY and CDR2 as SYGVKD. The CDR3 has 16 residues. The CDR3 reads CAISNQGGIAKNIQYF. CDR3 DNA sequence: TGTGCCATCAGCAACCAGGGGGGTATAGCCAAAAACATTCAGTACTTC.

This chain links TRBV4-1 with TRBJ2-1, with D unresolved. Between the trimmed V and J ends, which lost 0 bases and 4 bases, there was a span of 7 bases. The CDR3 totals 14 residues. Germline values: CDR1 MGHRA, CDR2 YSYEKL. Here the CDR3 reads CASSQEGSYNEQFF. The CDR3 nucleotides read TGCGCCAGCAGCCAAGAGGGCAGTTACAATGAGCAGTTCTTC.

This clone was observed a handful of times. The CDR3 here is CAWSKGASAEAFF. The CDR3 DNA reads TGTGCCTGGAGTAAGGGGGCTAGTGCTGAAGCTTTCTTT. The chain couples TRBV30 to TRBJ1-1, with 7 bases identical to TRBD1. The V gene's germline CDR1 is GTSNPN and CDR2 SVGIG (reference sequence). The J segment lost 6 bases and the V segment lost 2 bases, leaving 6 bases of the junction unmatched. The CDR3 length is 13 residues.

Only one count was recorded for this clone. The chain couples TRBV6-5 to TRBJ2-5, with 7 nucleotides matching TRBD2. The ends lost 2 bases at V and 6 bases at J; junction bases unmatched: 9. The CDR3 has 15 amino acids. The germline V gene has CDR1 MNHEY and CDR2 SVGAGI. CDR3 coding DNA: TGTGCCAGCAGTTACCTTTCCAGCGGGAAAAAGACCCAGTACTTC. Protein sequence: CASSYLSSGKKTQYF.

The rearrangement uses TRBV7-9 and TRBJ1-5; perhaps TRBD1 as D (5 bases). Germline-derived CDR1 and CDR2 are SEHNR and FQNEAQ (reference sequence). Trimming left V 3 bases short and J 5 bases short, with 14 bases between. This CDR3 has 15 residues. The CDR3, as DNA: TGTGCCAGCAGCTTGGATCGTGGGGGGGATCAGCCCCAGCATTTT. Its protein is CASSLDRGGDQPQHF.

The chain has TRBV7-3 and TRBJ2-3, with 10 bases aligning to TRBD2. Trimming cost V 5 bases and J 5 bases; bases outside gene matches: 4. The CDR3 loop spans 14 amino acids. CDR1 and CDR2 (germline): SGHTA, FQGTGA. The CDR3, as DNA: TGTGCCAGCAGCCCCGGACTAGCGGTAGATACGCAGTATTTT. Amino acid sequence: CASSPGLAVDTQYF.

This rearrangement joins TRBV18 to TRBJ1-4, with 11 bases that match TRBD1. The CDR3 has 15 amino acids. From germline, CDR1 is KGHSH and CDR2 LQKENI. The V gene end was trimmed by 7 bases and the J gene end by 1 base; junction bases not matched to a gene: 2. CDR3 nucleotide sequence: TGTGCCAGCTGGACAGGGGGCATAACTAATGAAAAACTGTTTTTT. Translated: CASWTGGITNEKLFF.

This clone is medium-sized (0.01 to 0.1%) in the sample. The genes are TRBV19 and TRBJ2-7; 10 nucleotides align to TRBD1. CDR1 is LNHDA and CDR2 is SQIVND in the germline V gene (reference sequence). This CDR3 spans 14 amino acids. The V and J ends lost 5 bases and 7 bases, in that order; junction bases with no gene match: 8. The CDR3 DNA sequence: TGTGCCAGTAGTCGGACAGGGGGAACATTGGAGCAGTACTTC. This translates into CASSRTGGTLEQYF.

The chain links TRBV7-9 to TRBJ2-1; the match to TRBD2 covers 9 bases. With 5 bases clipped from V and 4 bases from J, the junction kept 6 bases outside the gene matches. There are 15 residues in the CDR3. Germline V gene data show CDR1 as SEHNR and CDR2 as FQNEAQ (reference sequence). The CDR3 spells CASSPSGGQYNEQFF. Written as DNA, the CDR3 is TGTGCCAGCAGCCCGAGCGGGGGGCAATACAATGAGCAGTTCTTC.

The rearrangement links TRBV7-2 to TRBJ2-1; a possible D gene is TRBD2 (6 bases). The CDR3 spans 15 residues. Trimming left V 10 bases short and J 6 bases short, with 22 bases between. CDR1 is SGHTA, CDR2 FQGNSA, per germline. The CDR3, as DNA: TGTGCCACCGGATACTTTAGTGTCGGGAGCAATGAGCAGTTCTTC. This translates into CATGYFSVGSNEQFF.

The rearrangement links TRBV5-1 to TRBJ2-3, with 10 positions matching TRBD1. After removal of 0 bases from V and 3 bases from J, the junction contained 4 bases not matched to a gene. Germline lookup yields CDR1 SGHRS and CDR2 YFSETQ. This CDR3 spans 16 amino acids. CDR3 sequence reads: CASSLGGQGGTDTQYF. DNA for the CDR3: TGCGCCAGCAGCTTGGGTGGACAGGGGGGGACAGATACGCAGTATTTT.

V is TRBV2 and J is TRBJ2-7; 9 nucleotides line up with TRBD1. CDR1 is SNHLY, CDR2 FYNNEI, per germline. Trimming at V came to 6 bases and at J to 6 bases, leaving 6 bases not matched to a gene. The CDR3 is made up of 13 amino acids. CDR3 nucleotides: TGTGCCAGCAGAGGGACAGGGATAAGCGAGCAGTACTTC. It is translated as CASRGTGISEQYF.

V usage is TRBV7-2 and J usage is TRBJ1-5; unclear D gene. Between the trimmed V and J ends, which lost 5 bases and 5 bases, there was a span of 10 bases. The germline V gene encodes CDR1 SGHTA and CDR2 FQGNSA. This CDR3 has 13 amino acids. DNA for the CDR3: TGTGCCAGCAGCGAAGAAGCGGATCAGCCCCAGCATTTT. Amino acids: CASSEEADQPQHF.

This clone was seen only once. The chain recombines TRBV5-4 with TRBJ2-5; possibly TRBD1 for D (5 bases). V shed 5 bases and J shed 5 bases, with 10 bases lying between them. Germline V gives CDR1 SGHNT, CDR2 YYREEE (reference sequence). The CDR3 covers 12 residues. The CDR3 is CASSPRGETQYF. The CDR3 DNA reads TGTGCCAGCAGTCCTAGGGGCGAGACCCAGTACTTC.

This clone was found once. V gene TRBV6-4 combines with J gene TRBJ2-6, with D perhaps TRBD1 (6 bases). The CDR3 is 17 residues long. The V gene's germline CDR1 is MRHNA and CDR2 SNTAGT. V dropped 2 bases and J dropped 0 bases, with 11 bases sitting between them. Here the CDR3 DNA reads TGTGCCAGCAGTGACCGGGACAAAGTCTCTGGGGCCAACGTCCTGACTTTC. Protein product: CASSDRDKVSGANVLTF.

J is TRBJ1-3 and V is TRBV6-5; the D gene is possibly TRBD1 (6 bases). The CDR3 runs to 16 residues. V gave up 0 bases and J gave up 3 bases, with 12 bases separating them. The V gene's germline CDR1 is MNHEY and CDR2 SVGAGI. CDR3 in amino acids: CASSYSMGAGGNTIYF. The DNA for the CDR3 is TGTGCCAGCAGTTACTCGATGGGGGCTGGTGGAAACACCATATATTTT.

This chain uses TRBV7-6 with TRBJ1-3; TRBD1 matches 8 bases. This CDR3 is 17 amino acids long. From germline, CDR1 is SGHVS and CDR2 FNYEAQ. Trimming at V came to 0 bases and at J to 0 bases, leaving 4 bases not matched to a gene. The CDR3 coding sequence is TGTGCCAGCAGCTTAGCCGGGACAGGCCACTCTGGAAACACCATATATTTT. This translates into CASSLAGTGHSGNTIYF.

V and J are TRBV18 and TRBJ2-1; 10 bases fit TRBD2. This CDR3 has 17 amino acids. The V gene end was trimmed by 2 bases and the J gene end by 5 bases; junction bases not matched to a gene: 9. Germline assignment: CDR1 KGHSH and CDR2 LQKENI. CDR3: CASSPTQVAGGNNEQFF. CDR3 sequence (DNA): TGTGCCAGCTCACCAACCCAAGTAGCGGGGGGAAACAATGAGCAGTTCTTC.

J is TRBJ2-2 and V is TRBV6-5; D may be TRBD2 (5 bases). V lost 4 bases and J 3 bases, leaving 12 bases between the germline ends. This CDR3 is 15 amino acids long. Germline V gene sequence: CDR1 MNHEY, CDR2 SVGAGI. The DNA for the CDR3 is TGTGCCAGCAGTTTCCTGTCGGGGTACACCGGGGAGCTGTTTTTT. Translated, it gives CASSFLSGYTGELFF.

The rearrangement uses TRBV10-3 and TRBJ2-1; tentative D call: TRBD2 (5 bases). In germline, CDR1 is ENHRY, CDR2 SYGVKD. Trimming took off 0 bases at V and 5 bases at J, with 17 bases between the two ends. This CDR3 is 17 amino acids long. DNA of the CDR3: TGTGCCATCAGTGAGTCCATTGTCCGGGATAATGACAATGAGCAGTTCTTC. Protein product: CAISESIVRDNDNEQFF.

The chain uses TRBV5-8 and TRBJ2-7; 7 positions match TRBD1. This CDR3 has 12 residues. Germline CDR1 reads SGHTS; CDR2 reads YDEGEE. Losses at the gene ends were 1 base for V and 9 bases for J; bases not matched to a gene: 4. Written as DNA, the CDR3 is TGTGCCAGCAGCTTGAGGCCAGGGGGGCAGTACTTC. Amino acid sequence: CASSLRPGGQYF.

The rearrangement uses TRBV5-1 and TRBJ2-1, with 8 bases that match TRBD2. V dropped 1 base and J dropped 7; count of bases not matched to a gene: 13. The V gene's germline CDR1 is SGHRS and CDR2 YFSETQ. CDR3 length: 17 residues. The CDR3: CASSLRGAGATANEQFF. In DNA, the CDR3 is TGCGCCAGCAGCTTGAGGGGAGCGGGGGCCACGGCAAATGAGCAGTTCTTC. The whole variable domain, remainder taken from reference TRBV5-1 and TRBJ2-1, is KAGVTQTPRYLIKTRGQQVTLSCSPISGHRSVSWYQQTPGQGLQFLFEYFSETQRNKGNFPGRFSGRQFSNSRSEMNVSTLELGDSALYLCASSLRGAGATANEQFFGPGTRLTVL.

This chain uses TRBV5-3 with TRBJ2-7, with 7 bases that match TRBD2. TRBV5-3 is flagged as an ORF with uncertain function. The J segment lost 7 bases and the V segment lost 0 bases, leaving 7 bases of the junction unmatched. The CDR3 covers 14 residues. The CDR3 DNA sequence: TGTGCCAGAAGCTTGGTGGGACTAACAAAAGAGCAGTACTTC. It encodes CARSLVGLTKEQYF.

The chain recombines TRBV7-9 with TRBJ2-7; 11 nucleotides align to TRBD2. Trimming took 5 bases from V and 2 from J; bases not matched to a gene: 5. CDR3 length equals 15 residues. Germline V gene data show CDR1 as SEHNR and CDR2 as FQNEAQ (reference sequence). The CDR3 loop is CASSTGTSGTYEQYF. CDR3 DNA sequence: TGTGCCAGCAGCACCGGGACTAGCGGAACCTACGAGCAGTACTTC. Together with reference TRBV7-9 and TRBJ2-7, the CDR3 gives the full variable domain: DTGVSQNPRHKITKRGQNVTFRCDPISEHNRLYWYRQTLGQGPEFLTYFQNEAQLEKSRLLSDRFSAERPKGSFSTLEIQRTEQGDSAMYLCASSTGTSGTYEQYFGPGTRLTVT.

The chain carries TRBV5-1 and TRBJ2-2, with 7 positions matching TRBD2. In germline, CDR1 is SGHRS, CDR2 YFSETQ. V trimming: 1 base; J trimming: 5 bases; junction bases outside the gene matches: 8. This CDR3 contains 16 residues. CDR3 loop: CASSLRVRGETGELFF. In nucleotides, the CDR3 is TGCGCCAGCAGCTTGAGAGTCCGGGGGGAAACCGGGGAGCTGTTTTTT.

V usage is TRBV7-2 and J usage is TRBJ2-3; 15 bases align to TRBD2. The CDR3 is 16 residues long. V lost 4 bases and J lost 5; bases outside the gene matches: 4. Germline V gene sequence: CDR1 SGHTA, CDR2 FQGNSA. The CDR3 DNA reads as TGTGCCAGCAGCTCACGGACTAGCGGGGGGGGAGATACGCAGTATTTT. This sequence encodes CASSSRTSGGGDTQYF.

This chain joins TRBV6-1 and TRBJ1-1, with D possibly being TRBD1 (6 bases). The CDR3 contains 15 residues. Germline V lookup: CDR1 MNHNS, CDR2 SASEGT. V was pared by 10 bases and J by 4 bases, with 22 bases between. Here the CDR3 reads CATGAVRGGSTEAFF. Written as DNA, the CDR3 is TGTGCCACCGGCGCTGTAAGGGGGGGGAGCACTGAAGCTTTCTTT.